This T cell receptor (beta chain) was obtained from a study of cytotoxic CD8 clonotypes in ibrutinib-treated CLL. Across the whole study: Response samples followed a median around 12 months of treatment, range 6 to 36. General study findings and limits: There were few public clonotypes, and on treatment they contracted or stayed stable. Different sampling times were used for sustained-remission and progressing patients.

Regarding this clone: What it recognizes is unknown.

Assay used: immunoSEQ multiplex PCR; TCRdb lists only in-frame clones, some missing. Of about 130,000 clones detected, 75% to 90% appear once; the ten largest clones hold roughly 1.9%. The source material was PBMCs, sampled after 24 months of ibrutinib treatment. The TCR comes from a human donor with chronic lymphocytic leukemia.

This CDR3 is CASSYSPGSDYGYTF. The DNA for the CDR3 is TGTGCCAGCAGTTACTCTCCAGGGTCGGACTATGGCTACACCTTC. V gene TRBV6-5 combines with J gene TRBJ1-2, with D possibly TRBD1 on 5 matching bases. Trimming shortened V by 0 bases and J by 3 bases, and 11 bases separated the two germline ends. This CDR3 has 15 residues. Germline CDR1 is MNHEY and CDR2 is SVGAGI.